A single sample is the source of the 27 T cell receptor beta chains below, sequenced in a study of blood T cell repertoires in COVID-19. The protocol was immunoSEQ multiplex PCR, while the TCRdb copy is restricted to in-frame clones and leaves out a portion. This sample carries about 83,000 clones, 86% of them seen once, and the ten largest clones take 22%. The sequenced sample consisted of peripheral blood. These receptors were collected from a woman of 80 years or more in a cohort sampled during active or convalescent COVID-19.

The chain is built from TRBV7-3 and TRBJ2-1; 8 bases map to TRBD1. The CDR3 has 13 amino acids. Germline CDR1 is SGHTA and CDR2 is FQGTGA. The ends lost 1 base at V and 9 bases at J; junction bases unmatched: 2. CDR3: CASSLNTGGEQFF. CDR3 DNA sequence: TGTGCCAGCAGCTTAAATACAGGGGGTGAGCAGTTCTTC.

CDR3 sequence reads: CASSLVLTSTSAYEQYF. In DNA form, the CDR3 reads TGTGCCAGCAGTCTAGTATTGACGTCAACATCGGCCTACGAGCAGTACTTC. The chain links TRBV11-2 to TRBJ2-7, with D uncertain. The length of the CDR3 is 17 residues. V shed 6 bases and J shed 2 bases, with 23 bases lying between them. From germline, CDR1 is SGHAT and CDR2 FQNNGV.

This chain connects TRBV6-6 to TRBJ1-4; D unclear. Germline values: CDR1 MNHNY, CDR2 SVGAGI (reference sequence). The V and J ends lost 2 bases and 5 bases respectively, with 9 bases between them. This CDR3 has 14 residues. This CDR3 is CASSYGPVNEKLFF. CDR3 bases: TGTGCCAGCAGTTACGGGCCCGTCAATGAAAAACTGTTTTTT.

V is TRBV11-2 and J is TRBJ2-1; 7 bases fit TRBD1. V lost 6 bases, J lost 4 bases, and 6 bases stayed unmatched. The CDR3 consists of 14 residues. Germline V gives CDR1 SGHAT, CDR2 FQNNGV. The CDR3 DNA follows: TGTGCCAGCAGTCCGGGGACAGTTTACAATGAGCAGTTCTTC. Translation: CASSPGTVYNEQFF.

This clone has just a few counts. The chain has TRBV10-3 and TRBJ1-3; tentative D call: TRBD1 (5 bases). Germline V gives CDR1 ENHRY, CDR2 SYGVKD. The germline V and J ends were trimmed by 6 bases and 2 bases, with 17 bases remaining between them. The CDR3 runs 16 residues. The CDR3 DNA sequence: TGTGCCATCAGCCGGGTTGCTCCAGGGACTGGAAACACCATATATTTT. Its translation is CAISRVAPGTGNTIYF.

The chain employs TRBV12-2 and TRBJ2-7; TRBD2 is the table's D call, not checked against the DNA. TRBV12-2 is termed a pseudogene. This CDR3 has 14 residues. CDR3 protein: CASRSDGENYEQYV. CDR3 coding DNA: TGTGCAAGTCGCTCAGACGGGGAGAACTACGAGCAGTACGTC.

The genes are TRBV24-1 and TRBJ1-5, with 8 bases that match TRBD1. J gave up 6 bases and V 9 bases, and 6 bases lay outside the gene matches. The CDR3 extends over 13 amino acids. Germline lookup yields CDR1 KGHDR and CDR2 SFDVKD. The CDR3 DNA reads TGTGCCACCGGACAGGGTTTTGGTCAGCCCCAGCATTTT. It specifies CATGQGFGQPQHF.

The CDR3 protein is CSAGTGPNEKLFF. DNA of the CDR3: TGCAGCGCCGGGACAGGGCCGAATGAAAAACTGTTTTTT. J is TRBJ1-4 and V is TRBV29-1, with 9 bases aligning to TRBD1. The J segment lost 5 bases and the V segment lost 7 bases, leaving 5 bases of the junction unmatched. The germline V gene has CDR1 SQVTM and CDR2 ANQGSEA. This CDR3 has 13 residues.

The chain has TRBV6-1 and TRBJ2-2; 10 bases agree with TRBD1. V was pared by 2 bases and J by 5 bases, with 5 bases of the junction left unmatched. Germline V gene data show CDR1 as MNHNS and CDR2 as SASEGT. CDR3 size: 16 residues. The CDR3 sequence: CASSERTGGNTGELFF. In nucleotides, the CDR3 is TGTGCCAGCAGTGAACGGACAGGGGGTAATACCGGGGAGCTGTTTTTT.

This sequence joins TRBV6-5 and TRBJ1-1; 8 nucleotides agree with TRBD1. This CDR3 contains 13 residues. J gave up 12 bases and V 6 bases, and 12 bases lay outside the gene matches. Germline CDR1 is MNHEY and CDR2 is SVGAGI. The CDR3 loop is CASRQGGTLFSFF. The CDR3 DNA is TGTGCCAGCAGACAGGGGGGTACCTTGTTCTCTTTCTTT.

This clone was detected only once. The V gene is TRBV5-1, the J gene TRBJ1-2; 7 positions agree with TRBD1. J was trimmed by 2 bases and V by 4 bases; bases with no gene match: 20. CDR1 and CDR2 (germline): SGHRS, YFSETQ. The CDR3 is 19 amino acids. The CDR3 region is CASSRYIKTGTDRNYGYTF. DNA for the CDR3: TGCGCCAGCAGCCGATATATAAAAACAGGGACAGATCGGAACTATGGCTACACCTTC.

The chain uses TRBV5-1 and TRBJ1-2; 8 bases agree with TRBD1. The V gene's germline CDR1 is SGHRS and CDR2 YFSETQ. The V segment lost 3 bases and the J segment 6 bases; nucleotides outside the gene matches: 7. The CDR3 runs to 14 residues. CDR3 region: CASSYSGTGDGYTF. CDR3 nucleotides: TGCGCCAGCAGCTATTCCGGGACAGGAGATGGCTACACCTTC.

The chain joins TRBV10-3 to TRBJ1-5, with TRBD1 matching over 12 bases. Trimming removed 2 bases from V and 0 bases from J; junction bases left unmatched: 8. The CDR3 consists of 19 residues. CDR1 and CDR2 from the germline V gene are ENHRY and SYGVKD. The DNA for the CDR3 is TGTGCCATCAGTGAGAGGGGACAGGGGGCTACCTTTAGCAATCAGCCCCAGCATTTT. Amino acid sequence: CAISERGQGATFSNQPQHF.

V and J are TRBV6-1 and TRBJ2-7, with 7 bases that match TRBD2. This CDR3 comprises 14 residues. Trimming cost V 1 base and J 4 bases; bases outside gene matches: 4. Germline V gene sequence: CDR1 MNHNS, CDR2 SASEGT. The DNA for the CDR3 is TGTGCCAGCAGTGAAGGGCGGGAGCGGTACGAGCAGTACTTC. The encoded protein is CASSEGRERYEQYF.

The CDR3, as DNA: TGTGCCAGCAGCCAAGGAGGGATTAGCAATCAGCCCCAGCATTTT. Protein sequence: CASSQGGISNQPQHF. The chain couples TRBV3-1 (or the pseudogene TRBV3-2) to TRBJ1-5; D gene uncertain. V was clipped by 1 base and J by 0 bases, with 7 bases between them. The CDR3 has 15 amino acids. Germline V gene sequence: CDR1 LGHDT, CDR2 YNNKEL (reference sequence).

V gene TRBV30 combines with J gene TRBJ1-2; tentative D call: TRBD1 (5 bases). Trimming took off 2 bases at V and 4 bases at J, with 11 bases between the two ends. The CDR3 is 13 amino acids. The V gene's germline CDR1 is GTSNPN and CDR2 SVGIG (reference sequence). This chain's CDR3 is CAWSLQETYGYTF. In nucleotides, the CDR3 is TGTGCCTGGAGTTTACAGGAGACCTATGGCTACACCTTC.

This sequence joins TRBV18 and TRBJ2-7, with D unresolved. Germline CDR1 reads KGHSH; CDR2 reads LQKENI. Trimming removed 1 base at V and 5 bases at J, with 12 bases between. The CDR3 has 14 amino acids. The CDR3 sequence: CASSPQAEFNEQYF. The CDR3 nucleotides read TGTGCCAGCTCACCACAGGCGGAATTCAACGAGCAGTACTTC.

This chain links TRBV6-2 or TRBV6-3 with TRBJ2-7; TRBD2 matches 8 bases. The ends lost 0 bases at V and 2 bases at J; junction bases unmatched: 3. Germline values: CDR1 MNHEY, CDR2 SVGEGT. The length of the CDR3 is 15 residues. CDR3 loop: CASSYSSGSPYEQYV. As DNA, the CDR3 is TGTGCCAGCAGTTACTCGAGCGGGAGCCCCTACGAGCAGTACGTC.

This chain links TRBV2 with TRBJ2-2; TRBD1 matches 7 bases. The CDR3 has 15 residues. The V gene end was trimmed by 2 bases and the J gene end by 4 bases; junction bases not matched to a gene: 4. Germline values: CDR1 SNHLY, CDR2 FYNNEI. This chain's CDR3 is CASSELQGTTGELFF. The CDR3 region has the DNA TGTGCCAGCAGTGAACTACAGGGGACCACCGGGGAGCTGTTTTTT. Supplemented by reference TRBV2 and TRBJ2-2, the full variable domain reads EPEVTQTPSHQVTQMGQEVILRCVPISNHLYFYWYRQILGQKVEFLVSFYNNEISEKSEIFDDQFSVERPDGSNFTLKIRSTKLEDSAMYFCASSELQGTTGELFFGEGSRLTVL.

The V and J genes are TRBV18 and TRBJ1-1; 9 bases match TRBD1. The CDR3 is made up of 15 amino acids. Losses at the gene ends were 3 bases for V and 1 base for J; bases not matched to a gene: 3. Germline CDR1 reads KGHSH; CDR2 reads LQKENI. The CDR3 spells CASSPGQGTNTEAFF. The CDR3 nucleotides read TGTGCCAGCTCACCCGGACAGGGGACGAACACTGAAGCTTTCTTT.

V usage is TRBV19 and J usage is TRBJ2-5; 7 bases are a match to TRBD1. The CDR3 is 16 residues long. Germline V gene lookup returns CDR1 LNHDA and CDR2 SQIVND (reference sequence). Trimming cost V 2 bases and J 5 bases; bases outside gene matches: 11. CDR3 nucleotide sequence: TGTGCCAGTAGTATACCCGCCCCACAGGGGTCCGAGACCCAGTACTTC. Translated, it gives CASSIPAPQGSETQYF. Together with reference TRBV19 and TRBJ2-5, the CDR3 gives the full variable domain: DGGITQSPKYLFRKEGQNVTLSCEQNLNHDAMYWYRQDPGQGLRLIYYSQIVNDFQKGDIAEGYSVSREKKESFPLTVTSAQKNPTAFYLCASSIPAPQGSETQYFGPGTRLLVL.

This chain links TRBV12-3 or TRBV12-4 with TRBJ2-7; D is uncertain. The germline V and J ends were trimmed by 4 bases and 3 bases, with 10 bases remaining between them. The CDR3 has 13 residues. The CDR3 region has the DNA TGTGCCAGCAGTTCCGAGCCGGGCTACGAGCAGTACTTC. Its protein is CASSSEPGYEQYF.

This sequence joins TRBV5-1 and TRBJ2-7; TRBD2 agrees at 7 bases. The CDR3 consists of 14 residues. Germline V gene lookup returns CDR1 SGHRS and CDR2 YFSETQ. Losses at the gene ends were 4 bases for V and 6 bases for J; bases not matched to a gene: 10. CDR3 loop: CASSPGGSPGEQYF. The CDR3 nucleotides are TGCGCCAGCAGCCCCGGGGGGTCCCCTGGCGAGCAGTACTTC.

The chain has TRBV6-6 and TRBJ2-7, with D tentatively TRBD2 (5 bases). The CDR3 runs to 16 residues. Trimming pared 7 bases from V and 0 bases from J, leaving 19 bases between. The germline gives CDR1 MNHNY, CDR2 SVGAGI (reference sequence). CDR3 sequence reads: CASTKEGGLLSYEQYF. In DNA, the CDR3 is TGTGCCAGCACCAAGGAAGGCGGACTCCTCTCCTACGAGCAGTACTTC.

The genes are TRBV5-1 and TRBJ1-6; D is uncertain. The CDR3 totals 15 residues. Germline-derived CDR1 and CDR2 are SGHRS and YFSETQ. V was shortened by 0 bases and J by 8 bases, with 12 bases between the two germline ends. The CDR3 coding sequence is TGCGCCAGCAGCTTGGGAGGGAATGGGGATTCACCCCTCCACTTT. It specifies CASSLGGNGDSPLHF.

The rearrangement uses TRBV6-2 or TRBV6-3 and TRBJ2-4; possible D gene TRBD1, 6 bases. The CDR3 contains 17 residues. Trimming pared 5 bases from V and 8 bases from J, leaving 25 bases between. The germline V gene encodes CDR1 MNHEY and CDR2 SVGEGT. CDR3 nucleotide sequence: TGTGCCAGCAGTGGGGTCGGGACATGGATCCCAGTAGACATTCAGTACTTC. This translates into CASSGVGTWIPVDIQYF.

V and J are TRBV28 and TRBJ1-3, with D unclear. The CDR3 sequence is 15 residues long. Trimming took off 3 bases at V and 0 bases at J, with 9 bases between the two ends. The germline CDR1 and CDR2 sequences are MDHEN and SYDVKM. The CDR3 region is CASSFGSSSGNTIYF. As DNA, the CDR3 is TGTGCCAGCAGTTTCGGGTCCAGCTCTGGAAACACCATATATTTT.